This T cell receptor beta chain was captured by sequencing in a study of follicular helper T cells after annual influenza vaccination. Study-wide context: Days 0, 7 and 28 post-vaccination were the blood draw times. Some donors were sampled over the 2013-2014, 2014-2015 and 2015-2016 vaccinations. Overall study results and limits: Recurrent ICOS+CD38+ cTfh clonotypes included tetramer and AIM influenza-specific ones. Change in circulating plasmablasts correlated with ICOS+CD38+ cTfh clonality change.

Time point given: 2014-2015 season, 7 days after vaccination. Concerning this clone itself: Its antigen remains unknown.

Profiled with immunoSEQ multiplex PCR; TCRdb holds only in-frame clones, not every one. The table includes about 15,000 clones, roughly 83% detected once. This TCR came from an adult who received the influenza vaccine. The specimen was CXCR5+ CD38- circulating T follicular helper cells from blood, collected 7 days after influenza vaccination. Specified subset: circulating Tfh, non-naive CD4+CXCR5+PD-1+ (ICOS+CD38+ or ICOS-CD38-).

The CDR3 spells CASSLEASGLNEQFF. In DNA form, the CDR3 reads TGTGCCAGCAGCTTAGAGGCTAGCGGACTAAATGAGCAGTTCTTC. This chain connects TRBV7-8 to TRBJ2-1, with 7 bases identical to TRBD2. Germline loops: CDR1 SGHVS, CDR2 FQNEAQ. The CDR3 has 15 residues. Germline trimming cut 1 base from V and 7 bases from J; bases unmatched to any gene: 7.